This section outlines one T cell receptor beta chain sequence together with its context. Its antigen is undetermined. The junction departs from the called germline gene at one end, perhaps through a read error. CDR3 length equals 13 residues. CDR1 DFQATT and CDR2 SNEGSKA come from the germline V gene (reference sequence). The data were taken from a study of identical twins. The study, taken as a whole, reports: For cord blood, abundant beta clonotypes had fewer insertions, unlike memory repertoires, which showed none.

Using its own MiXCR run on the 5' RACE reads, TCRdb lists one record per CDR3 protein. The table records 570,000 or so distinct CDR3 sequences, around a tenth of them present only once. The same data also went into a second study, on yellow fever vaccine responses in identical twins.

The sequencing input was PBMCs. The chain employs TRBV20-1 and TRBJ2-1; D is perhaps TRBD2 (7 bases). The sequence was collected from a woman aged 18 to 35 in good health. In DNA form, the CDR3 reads TGCAGCGCTACCTCCGGGGGGCTCAATGAGCAGTTCTTC. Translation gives CSATSGGLNEQFF.